This T cell receptor (beta chain) was identified in a study of human T cells and chemical hapten exposure. General observations from the study: Clustering by CDR3 similarity yielded significantly more large clusters from expanded TCRs than controls.

For this clonotype: The antigen remains undetermined.

MiXCR was run by TCRdb on the RACE reads, yielding one entry per CDR3 protein. The sample consists of about 380,000 distinct CDR3 sequences, about 4.4% of them appearing once. The time point: patch test 1, 2 weeks after DPC sensitization. Treatment: therapeutic diphenylcyclopropenone sensitization with weekly scalp DPC. Germline loops: CDR1 LGHNA, CDR2 YSLEER. This CDR3 has 14 amino acids. Trimming removed 0 bases at V and 10 bases at J, with 13 bases between. The V gene is TRBV4-3, the J gene TRBJ2-1; D not certain. This specimen was whole blood, taken in connection with sensitization to the hapten diphenylcyclopropenone (DPC). The sequence derives from a woman in her fifties or sixties with alopecia areata. Some clones in this sample may be carry-over from other donors' samples. The CDR3 bases are TGCGCCAGCAGCCAAGATATCAATTTGGGGGAGCAGTTCTTC. It translates to CASSQDINLGEQFF.